This TCR beta chain was found in a study of control samples from healthy donors and cancer patients. There are a few counts of this clone. Sequencing used immunoSEQ multiplex PCR; TCRdb keeps in-frame clones, though not all of them. The table records hundreds of thousands of clones, around 80% of them present only once. The CDR3 has 15 residues. Germline lookup yields CDR1 SGHRS and CDR2 YFSETQ. V lost 4 bases, J lost 3 bases, and 16 bases lay in between. The rearrangement joins TRBV5-1 to TRBJ1-2; D gene unclear. Specimen: PBMCs. The receptor was derived from an older woman with lung cancer. This chain's CDR3 is CASSPRAGPDYGYTF. The DNA for the CDR3 is TGCGCCAGCAGCCCCCGAGCCGGGCCGGACTATGGCTACACCTTC.